This paragraph reports one T cell receptor (beta chain). The data derive from a study of T-cell memory formation after mild COVID-19. TCRdb used MiXCR to reprocess the 5' RACE reads, holding one entry per CDR3 protein. Among about 350,000 distinct CDR3 sequences listed, 28% were seen once. The sequenced material came from PBMCs or a T cell subset sorted from them (not recorded which). The sequence derives from an adult woman who had mild COVID-19 (a few samples of this study predate the infection). Cell type and time point are not known.

CDR3: CASSLTISGSIAEIFF. The CDR3 nucleotides are TGCGCCAGCAGCTTGACGATCAGCGGGAGCATCGCGGAAATATTCTTC. The chain has TRBV5-1 and TRBJ2-1; 8 bases fit TRBD2. The length of the CDR3 is 16 residues. The germline CDR1 and CDR2 sequences are SGHRS and YFSETQ. Unmatched junction bases numbered 19, after V lost 1 base and J lost 16 bases.